These T cell receptor beta chains were read from a single sample in a study of T cells after yellow fever vaccination. Using its own MiXCR run on the 5' RACE reads, TCRdb lists one record per CDR3 protein. The top ten hold roughly 43% of the sample, which has about 130,000 distinct CDR3 sequences, roughly 8.2% seen once. The starting material was CD8+ T cells sorted from PBMCs, obtained on the day of the yellow fever booster vaccination. These receptors were taken from a man aged 18 to 29 who received the YFV17D yellow fever vaccine. Each CDR3 is given with its conserved first and last residue. D genes are given only for firm matches. Rows give clone size only sometimes, using once, few, many, or a class for an expanded clone.

D gene: NA
clone size: many
J gene: TRBJ2-7
V gene: TRBV5-1
CDR3 length: 15
CDR3 DNA: TGCGCCAGCAGCTTGCTATCCGGAACCTCCTACGAGCAGTACTTC
CDR3 protein: CASSLLSGTSYEQYF

D gene: NA
clone size: NA
J gene: TRBJ2-5
V gene: TRBV2
CDR3 length: 14
CDR3 DNA: TGTGCCAGCAGTGATGCGGAGCCGCCCGAGACCCAGTACTTC
CDR3 protein: CASSDAEPPETQYF

D gene: TRBD1
clone size: few
J gene: TRBJ2-2
V gene: TRBV4-1
CDR3 length: 16
CDR3 DNA: TGCGCCAGCAGCCAGGACAGGGGGCTGGGCACCGGGGAGCTGTTTTTT
CDR3 protein: CASSQDRGLGTGELFF

D gene: NA
clone size: few
J gene: TRBJ2-7
V gene: TRBV4-1
CDR3 length: 15
CDR3 DNA: TGCGCCAGCAGCCAAGCAGGGTCCTCGGACTACGAGCAGTACTTC
CDR3 protein: CASSQAGSSDYEQYF

D gene: NA
clone size: few
J gene: TRBJ2-3
V gene: TRBV20-1
CDR3 length: 13
CDR3 DNA: TGCAGTGCTACCAGCGGGCTCACAGATACGCAGTATTTT
CDR3 protein: CSATSGLTDTQYF

D gene: NA
clone size: NA
J gene: TRBJ2-2
V gene: TRBV7-9
CDR3 length: 13
CDR3 DNA: TGTGCCAGCAGCTTAGCGCTTGGATGGGAGCTGTTTTTT
CDR3 protein: CASSLALGWELFF

D gene: NA
clone size: NA
J gene: TRBJ1-4
V gene: TRBV7-8
CDR3 length: 15
CDR3 DNA: TGTGCCAGCAGCCTCTACCCCAGGGCCGGCGAAAAACTGTTTTTT
CDR3 protein: CASSLYPRAGEKLFF

D gene: TRBD1
clone size: NA
J gene: TRBJ1-5
V gene: TRBV5-6
CDR3 length: 15
CDR3 DNA: TGTGCCAGCAGCCAGGGGGTTAATAGCAATCAGCCCCAGCATTTT
CDR3 protein: CASSQGVNSNQPQHF

D gene: NA
clone size: few
J gene: TRBJ2-2
V gene: TRBV5-1
CDR3 length: 16
CDR3 DNA: TGCGCCAGCAGCTTGGCAGGGTTTGGGTCCGCCGGGGAGCTGTTTTTT
CDR3 protein: CASSLAGFGSAGELFF

D gene: TRBD2
clone size: NA
J gene: TRBJ2-3
V gene: TRBV9
CDR3 length: 13
CDR3 DNA: TGTGCCAGCAGCATGCAGACTAGCGGGAGAGTTACTTTT
CDR3 protein: CASSMQTSGRVTF

D gene: NA
clone size: NA
J gene: TRBJ2-7
V gene: TRBV6-2/TRBV6-3
CDR3 length: 15
CDR3 DNA: TGTGCCAGCAGTTACCGAGGCACAATCTCCTACGAGCAGTACTTC
CDR3 protein: CASSYRGTISYEQYF

D gene: NA
clone size: NA
J gene: TRBJ1-4
V gene: TRBV21-1
CDR3 length: 12
CDR3 DNA: TGTGCCAGCAGCAAATCCCGAGAAAAACTGTTTTTT
CDR3 protein: CASSKSREKLFF

D gene: TRBD1
clone size: NA
J gene: TRBJ2-1
V gene: TRBV7-7
CDR3 length: 15
CDR3 DNA: TGTGCTAGCAGCCCGACAGGGGGGAGTTGGAATGAGCAGTTCTTC
CDR3 protein: CASSPTGGSWNEQFF

D gene: TRBD2
clone size: many
J gene: TRBJ2-1
V gene: TRBV4-3
CDR3 length: 19
CDR3 DNA: TGCGCCAGCAGCCAAGATCGACTAGCGGGGGGTAGCTCCTACAATGAGCAGTTCTTC
CDR3 protein: CASSQDRLAGGSSYNEQFF

D gene: TRBD1
clone size: few
J gene: TRBJ2-4
V gene: TRBV4-3
CDR3 length: 16
CDR3 DNA: TGCGCCAGCAGCCCGGGACAGGGCCTTGCCAAAAACATTCAGTACTTC
CDR3 protein: CASSPGQGLAKNIQYF

D gene: TRBD1
clone size: NA
J gene: TRBJ2-2
V gene: TRBV29-1
CDR3 length: 14
CDR3 DNA: TGCAGCGTGGCAGACAGGGGTATTGGCGGGGAGCTGTTTTTT
CDR3 protein: CSVADRGIGGELFF

D gene: NA
clone size: NA
J gene: TRBJ2-1
V gene: TRBV28
CDR3 length: 15
CDR3 DNA: TGTGCCAGCAGTTTTAGGCCCGCTTCCTACAATGAGCAGTTCTTC
CDR3 protein: CASSFRPASYNEQFF

D gene: NA
clone size: few
J gene: TRBJ1-1
V gene: TRBV6-5
CDR3 length: 16
CDR3 DNA: TGTGCCAGCAGTTACTCGATTAAAACGATGAACACTGAAGCTTTCTTT
CDR3 protein: CASSYSIKTMNTEAFF

D gene: NA
clone size: many
J gene: TRBJ2-5
V gene: TRBV7-9
CDR3 length: 16
CDR3 DNA: TGTGCCAGCAGCCCCACGACGGGCCATCATCAAGAGACCCAGTACTTC
CDR3 protein: CASSPTTGHHQETQYF

D gene: TRBD1
clone size: NA
J gene: TRBJ1-1
V gene: TRBV7-9
CDR3 length: 15
CDR3 DNA: TGTGCCAGCAGCTTGAAACGGACAGGGTCGACTGAAGCTTTCTTT
CDR3 protein: CASSLKRTGSTEAFF

D gene: NA
clone size: few
J gene: TRBJ1-2
V gene: TRBV12-3/TRBV12-4
CDR3 length: 15
CDR3 DNA: TGTGCCAGCAAGGATGGCGGGCGGTTTCTGGATGGCTACACCTTC
CDR3 protein: CASKDGGRFLDGYTF

D gene: TRBD1
clone size: NA
J gene: TRBJ2-1
V gene: TRBV14
CDR3 length: 15
CDR3 DNA: TGTGCCAGCAGCGACGACAGGGGGCTCTACAATGAGCAGTTCTTC
CDR3 protein: CASSDDRGLYNEQFF

D gene: NA
clone size: few
J gene: TRBJ2-3
V gene: TRBV11-1
CDR3 length: 15
CDR3 DNA: TGTGCCAGCAGCTTCGGCCCCTCGGGCACAGATACGCAGTATTTT
CDR3 protein: CASSFGPSGTDTQYF

D gene: NA
clone size: many
J gene: TRBJ2-2
V gene: TRBV20-1
CDR3 length: 11
CDR3 DNA: TGCAGTGCCCCGAATACCGGGGAGCTGTTTTTT
CDR3 protein: CSAPNTGELFF

D gene: NA
clone size: NA
J gene: TRBJ1-4
V gene: TRBV27
CDR3 length: 15
CDR3 DNA: TGTGCCAGCAGGAGAAGGGGAATAGCTAATGAAAAACTGTTTTTT
CDR3 protein: CASRRRGIANEKLFF

D gene: NA
clone size: few
J gene: TRBJ1-1
V gene: TRBV19
CDR3 length: 12
CDR3 DNA: TGTGCCAGTAGTATAGCCCACACTGAAGCTTTCTTT
CDR3 protein: CASSIAHTEAFF

D gene: NA
clone size: few
J gene: TRBJ1-1
V gene: TRBV11-2
CDR3 length: 12
CDR3 DNA: TGTGCCAGCAGCTTGGGGAACCCTGAAGCTTTCTTT
CDR3 protein: CASSLGNPEAFF

D gene: NA
clone size: once
J gene: TRBJ2-2
V gene: TRBV29-1
CDR3 length: 13
CDR3 DNA: TGCAGCGTCCGGACTATCCTAACCGGGGAGCTGTTTTTT
CDR3 protein: CSVRTILTGELFF

D gene: NA
clone size: few
J gene: TRBJ1-6
V gene: TRBV6-5
CDR3 length: 15
CDR3 DNA: TGTGCCAGCAGTTACTCGGCAGGAACTAATTCACCCCTCCACTTT
CDR3 protein: CASSYSAGTNSPLHF

D gene: TRBD1
clone size: few
J gene: TRBJ2-2
V gene: TRBV3-1
CDR3 length: 17
CDR3 DNA: TGTGCCAGCGGACCCCTCGAGGGGGCGATGGAAGTCGGGGAGCTGTTTTTT
CDR3 protein: CASGPLEGAMEVGELFF

D gene: NA
clone size: many
J gene: TRBJ2-2
V gene: TRBV4-2
CDR3 length: 15
CDR3 DNA: TGTGCCAGCAGCCAAGATCTAGAGGGTACCGGGGAGCTGTTTTTT
CDR3 protein: CASSQDLEGTGELFF

D gene: TRBD2
clone size: NA
J gene: TRBJ2-1
V gene: TRBV7-6
CDR3 length: 19
CDR3 DNA: TGTGCCAGCAGCGAACTCCCGGCACTAGCGGCGAGCTCCTACAATGAGCAGTTCTTC
CDR3 protein: CASSELPALAASSYNEQFF

D gene: NA
clone size: NA
J gene: TRBJ1-5
V gene: TRBV12-3/TRBV12-4
CDR3 length: 13
CDR3 DNA: TGTGCCAGCAGTTGGGAGACAGGTCAGCCCCAGCATTTT
CDR3 protein: CASSWETGQPQHF

D gene: NA
clone size: NA
J gene: TRBJ2-4
V gene: TRBV5-6
CDR3 length: 16
CDR3 DNA: TGTGCCAGCAGCTTAGGTGCGAAGACTGCCAAAAACATTCAGTACTTC
CDR3 protein: CASSLGAKTAKNIQYF

D gene: NA
clone size: few
J gene: TRBJ2-6
V gene: TRBV7-3
CDR3 length: 17
CDR3 DNA: TGTGCCAGCAGCTTATCCCGCAGAGCCTCTGGGGCCAACGTCCTGACTTTC
CDR3 protein: CASSLSRRASGANVLTF

D gene: NA
clone size: NA
J gene: TRBJ2-5
V gene: TRBV19
CDR3 length: 15
CDR3 DNA: TGTGCCAGCAGCACTTGTGGGCTGGACCAAGAGACCCAGTACTTC
CDR3 protein: CASSTCGLDQETQYF

D gene: NA
clone size: NA
J gene: TRBJ2-5
V gene: TRBV29-1
CDR3 length: 12
CDR3 DNA: TGCAGCGTTGAAGATCGCAGGATTTCGCCGTACTTC
CDR3 protein: CSVEDRRISPYF

D gene: TRBD1
clone size: few
J gene: TRBJ2-5
V gene: TRBV4-1
CDR3 length: 15
CDR3 DNA: TGCGCCAGCAGACAGGGACAGGGGGCGCGGGAGACCCAGTACTTC
CDR3 protein: CASRQGQGARETQYF

D gene: TRBD2
clone size: NA
J gene: TRBJ2-2
V gene: TRBV11-2
CDR3 length: 16
CDR3 DNA: TGTGCCAGCAGCTCATTCCGGGACTATCAAGGCGGGGAGCTGTTTTTT
CDR3 protein: CASSSFRDYQGGELFF

D gene: NA
clone size: NA
J gene: TRBJ2-2
V gene: TRBV7-3
CDR3 length: 16
CDR3 DNA: TGTGCCAGCAGCTTAACGTTTGGCCAGGGCACCGGGGAGCTGTTTTTT
CDR3 protein: CASSLTFGQGTGELFF

D gene: NA
clone size: few
J gene: TRBJ1-2
V gene: TRBV7-9
CDR3 length: 17
CDR3 DNA: TGTGCCAGCAGCTTAGGGGACGGACTGACCCTAAACTATGGCTACACCTTC
CDR3 protein: CASSLGDGLTLNYGYTF

D gene: TRBD2
clone size: few
J gene: TRBJ2-1
V gene: TRBV4-1
CDR3 length: 14
CDR3 DNA: TGCGCCAGCAGCCCCGCGGGGGGTGACAATGAGCAGTTCTTC
CDR3 protein: CASSPAGGDNEQFF

D gene: TRBD1
clone size: NA
J gene: TRBJ1-6
V gene: TRBV6-1
CDR3 length: 13
CDR3 DNA: TGTGCCAGCCGGACAGGGCAAAGTTCACCCCTCCACTTT
CDR3 protein: CASRTGQSSPLHF

D gene: NA
clone size: NA
J gene: TRBJ1-2
V gene: TRBV6-6
CDR3 length: 12
CDR3 DNA: TGTGCCAGCAGTCGGGGCCACTATGGCTACACCTTC
CDR3 protein: CASSRGHYGYTF

D gene: NA
clone size: NA
J gene: TRBJ2-4
V gene: TRBV7-9
CDR3 length: 13
CDR3 DNA: TGTGCCAGCAGTCGCGGCCCCGACCGAGGACAGTACTTC
CDR3 protein: CASSRGPDRGQYF

D gene: TRBD1
clone size: many
J gene: TRBJ1-5
V gene: TRBV27
CDR3 length: 15
CDR3 DNA: TGTGCCAGCAGTTTAGGGACAGGGGGCAATCAGCCCCAGCATTTT
CDR3 protein: CASSLGTGGNQPQHF

D gene: TRBD2
clone size: NA
J gene: TRBJ2-5
V gene: TRBV20-1
CDR3 length: 17
CDR3 DNA: TGCAGTGCTACTACACCTTCTAGCGGGGGAAGGCAAGAGACCCAGTACTTC
CDR3 protein: CSATTPSSGGRQETQYF

D gene: NA
clone size: few
J gene: TRBJ2-7
V gene: TRBV3-1
CDR3 length: 16
CDR3 DNA: TGTGCCAGCAGCCAAGATTCAGCTTTAAGCTCCTACGAGCAGTACTTC
CDR3 protein: CASSQDSALSSYEQYF

D gene: NA
clone size: many
J gene: TRBJ2-7
V gene: TRBV7-2
CDR3 length: 14
CDR3 DNA: TGTGCCAGCAGCTTGGGGACAAAAACCTACGAGCAGTACTTC
CDR3 protein: CASSLGTKTYEQYF

D gene: TRBD1
clone size: few
J gene: TRBJ1-3
V gene: TRBV7-9
CDR3 length: 20
CDR3 DNA: TGTGCCAGCAGCCCCGCTTTCGGGGAGGACAGGGCTTCCTCTGGAAACACCATATATTTT
CDR3 protein: CASSPAFGEDRASSGNTIYF

D gene: TRBD2
clone size: NA
J gene: TRBJ2-3
V gene: TRBV12-3/TRBV12-4
CDR3 length: 16
CDR3 DNA: TGTGCCAGCACCCCGTGGGTAGCGGGGGTCACAGATACGCAGTATTTT
CDR3 protein: CASTPWVAGVTDTQYF

D gene: NA
clone size: few
J gene: TRBJ2-1
V gene: TRBV12-3/TRBV12-4
CDR3 length: 16
CDR3 DNA: TGTGTCACAACACTACGGGGTGCCCCCACCTACAATGAGCAGTTCTTC
CDR3 protein: CVTTLRGAPTYNEQFF

D gene: NA
clone size: NA
J gene: TRBJ2-4
V gene: TRBV7-2
CDR3 length: 17
CDR3 DNA: TGTGCCAGCAGCTTAGTTCCAGGGTATGAGGACAAAAACATTCAGTACTTC
CDR3 protein: CASSLVPGYEDKNIQYF

D gene: NA
clone size: many
J gene: TRBJ2-5
V gene: TRBV29-1
CDR3 length: 10
CDR3 DNA: TGCAGCGTTGAAAGGGAGACCCAGTACTTC
CDR3 protein: CSVERETQYF

D gene: NA
clone size: NA
J gene: TRBJ1-1
V gene: TRBV7-2
CDR3 length: 14
CDR3 DNA: TGTGCCAGCAGCTTAGCCAGGGTAAACACTGAAGCTTTCTTT
CDR3 protein: CASSLARVNTEAFF

D gene: TRBD1
clone size: NA
J gene: TRBJ1-1
V gene: TRBV5-5
CDR3 length: 15
CDR3 DNA: TGTGCCAGCAGCCCGGGCAGGGGGCGGAACACTGAAGCTTTCTTT
CDR3 protein: CASSPGRGRNTEAFF

D gene: TRBD2
clone size: few
J gene: TRBJ2-1
V gene: TRBV29-1
CDR3 length: 14
CDR3 DNA: TGCAGCGTTGCCGGGGGGGCCCTTTACAATGAGCAGTTCTTC
CDR3 protein: CSVAGGALYNEQFF

D gene: TRBD1
clone size: NA
J gene: TRBJ2-6
V gene: TRBV7-2
CDR3 length: 16
CDR3 DNA: TGTGCCAGCAGTTCCATCACAGGGGTGGGGGCCAACGTCCTGACTTTC
CDR3 protein: CASSSITGVGANVLTF

D gene: NA
clone size: few
J gene: TRBJ2-7
V gene: TRBV4-1
CDR3 length: 14
CDR3 DNA: TGCGCCAGCAGCCAAGTCGAGGGTTCCTACGAGCAGTACTTC
CDR3 protein: CASSQVEGSYEQYF

D gene: NA
clone size: many
J gene: TRBJ1-5
V gene: TRBV4-1
CDR3 length: 15
CDR3 DNA: TGCGCCAGCAGCCAAGAAGCTCGGCCCAATCAGCCCCAGCATTTT
CDR3 protein: CASSQEARPNQPQHF